This passage covers 30 T cell receptor beta chains from one sample sequenced in a study of metastatic and nonmetastatic thyroid tumors. Ahead of thyroid surgery, no patient had received treatment of any kind. With MiXCR, TCRdb reprocessed the PCR reads. The sample yields roughly 25,000 clones, 13% seen once. Input material: blood. The receptors stem from a female donor with papillary thyroid cancer or a benign thyroid nodule (not recorded which). Some clones in this sample may be carry-over from other donors' samples.

This clone was picked up many times. V is TRBV9 and J is TRBJ2-5; D is unresolved. Germline V gives CDR1 SGDLS, CDR2 YYNGEE. The CDR3 is made up of 14 amino acids. The ends were cut back, 4 bases at V and 3 bases at J, with 13 bases in the middle. Here the CDR3 reads CASSLLGQEETQYF. Here the CDR3 DNA reads TGTGCCAGCAGCTTACTTGGGCAGGAAGAGACCCAGTACTTC.

The V gene is TRBV28, the J gene TRBJ2-6; no definite D call. Germline lookup yields CDR1 MDHEN and CDR2 SYDVKM. Trimming left V 3 bases short and J 7 bases short, with 22 bases between. The CDR3 totals 18 residues. For the CDR3, the DNA is TGTGCCAGCAGTTTTCGGACCTACCGATTCAATGGCGCCAACGTCCTGACTTTC. It specifies CASSFRTYRFNGANVLTF.

This clone was recorded a few times. The chain carries TRBV6-5 and TRBJ2-2, with 9 bases lining up with TRBD1. V lost 0 bases to trimming and J lost 2 bases; unmatched junction nucleotides: 4. Germline CDR1 is MNHEY and CDR2 is SVGAGI. This CDR3 is 17 amino acids long. CDR3 DNA: TGTGCCAGCAGTTACTCTCCGGGACAGGGAAACACCGGGGAGCTGTTTTTT. Amino acid sequence: CASSYSPGQGNTGELFF.

This chain links TRBV5-1 with TRBJ2-2, with 10 positions matching TRBD1. There are 16 residues in the CDR3. Germline V gene sequence: CDR1 SGHRS, CDR2 YFSETQ. V lost 0 bases to trimming and J lost 4 bases; unmatched junction nucleotides: 3. The CDR3 DNA reads as TGCGCCAGCAGCTTGGGACAGGGGGCGCCCACCGGGGAGCTGTTTTTT. This codes for CASSLGQGAPTGELFF.

This clone was observed at least ten times. The J gene is TRBJ2-1, the V gene TRBV4-1; 14 nucleotides agree with TRBD2. J lost 7 bases, V lost 4 bases, and 9 bases had no gene match. CDR3 length: 17 residues. Germline V lookup: CDR1 MGHRA, CDR2 YSYEKL. The CDR3 DNA sequence: TGCGCCAGCAGCCGAACCGGGACTAGCGGGAGCGAGAATGAGCAGTTCTTC. Amino acids: CASSRTGTSGSENEQFF.

This clone was seen ten or more times. The genes are TRBV28 and TRBJ2-5; D ambiguous. Germline V gene lookup returns CDR1 MDHEN and CDR2 SYDVKM. V lost 5 bases and J lost 5, with 18 bases in between. The CDR3 totals 15 residues. CDR3 sequence: CASSRAGPEMETQYF. The CDR3 coding sequence is TGTGCCAGCAGTAGGGCCGGACCTGAGATGGAGACCCAGTACTTC.

This clone was recorded many times. The V call is TRBV12-3 or TRBV12-4, the J call TRBJ1-5, with D maybe TRBD1 (6 bases). Between the trimmed V and J ends, which lost 1 base and 1 base, there was a span of 14 bases. CDR3 length: 17 residues. The CDR3 DNA follows: TGTGCCAGCAGTTTAGGGGGGCGCGGATTGAGCAATCAGCCCCAGCATTTT. It translates to CASSLGGRGLSNQPQHF.

In its sample, this clone was seen many times. This chain links TRBV11-1 with TRBJ1-2, with 7 bases that match TRBD1. Germline loops: CDR1 SGHAT, CDR2 FQDESV (reference sequence). This CDR3 has 16 residues. J was trimmed by 7 bases and V by 4 bases; bases with no gene match: 15. This CDR3 is CASSSSRAGGPVGYTF. CDR3 nucleotide sequence: TGTGCCAGCAGCTCAAGCAGAGCAGGGGGACCGGTTGGCTACACCTTC.

This clone was counted at least ten times. This chain uses TRBV11-2 with TRBJ2-1, with D hard to call. CDR1 SGHAT and CDR2 FQNNGV come from the germline V gene. The CDR3 totals 16 residues. The V end was cut by 5 bases, the J end by 3 bases, with 17 bases between. Written as DNA, the CDR3 is TGTGCCAGCAGCCCGACCGACGGGTTTGTCTACAATGAGCAGTTCTTC. It encodes CASSPTDGFVYNEQFF.

The chain is built from TRBV6-2 or TRBV6-3 and TRBJ1-5; no clear D gene. Per germline, CDR1 MNHEY and CDR2 SVGEGT. V lost 2 bases, J lost 2 bases, and 10 bases lay in between. This CDR3 has 15 amino acids. CDR3 DNA sequence: TGTGCCAGCAGTTACGGGGTGGAAGGCAATCAGCCCCAGCATTTT. Protein product: CASSYGVEGNQPQHF.

This clone was recorded a few times. This may arise from a read error, as a much more abundant clone is one base away. The chain is built from TRBV19 and TRBJ2-2; 9 nucleotides line up with TRBD2. The germline V gene has CDR1 LNHDA and CDR2 SQIVND (reference sequence). The CDR3 runs to 17 residues. V trimming: 4 bases; J trimming: 6 bases; junction bases outside the gene matches: 12. CDR3 coding DNA: TGTGCCAGTAGTACCCGTGGGCGGGAGGGAAGAGCCGGGGAGCTGTTTTTT. Translating it yields CASSTRGREGRAGELFF.

This clone was seen many times. A junction end diverges from the germline sequence, so it may reflect a read error. The V call is TRBV7-2, the J call TRBJ2-5; weak D call: TRBD1 (9 bases). Germline V gene data show CDR1 as SGHTA and CDR2 as FQGNSA. This CDR3 is 13 amino acids long. The CDR3: CASSPRGGQGSSF. The CDR3 DNA follows: TGTGCCAGCAGCCCCCGGGGGGGACAGGGTTCCTCCTTC.

Many counts were recorded for this clone. V and J are TRBV18 and TRBJ1-1, with D possibly being TRBD1 (5 bases). CDR3 length equals 13 residues. Germline V gene data show CDR1 as KGHSH and CDR2 as LQKENI. Trimming removed 6 bases from V and 4 bases from J, with 12 bases in between. In DNA form, the CDR3 reads TGTGCCAGCTCCCACGGGGGGGTCACTGAAGCTTTCTTT. Encoded protein: CASSHGGVTEAFF.

Ten or more counts support this clone. J is TRBJ2-7 and V is TRBV30, with 8 nucleotides matching TRBD1. With 1 base clipped from V and 0 bases from J, the junction kept 5 bases outside the gene matches. The CDR3 extends over 15 amino acids. Germline V gene data show CDR1 as GTSNPN and CDR2 as SVGIG (reference sequence). CDR3 sequence reads: CAWSGTGGNSYEQYF. Here the CDR3 DNA reads TGTGCCTGGAGTGGTACAGGGGGAAACTCCTACGAGCAGTACTTC.

The chain carries TRBV20-1 and TRBJ2-2; D call uncertain. The germline V and J ends were trimmed by 1 base and 1 base, with 4 bases remaining between them. Germline assignment: CDR1 DFQATT and CDR2 SNEGSKA (reference sequence). This CDR3 has 13 amino acids. CDR3 DNA sequence: TGCAGTGCTAGAGCCCAGAACACCGGGGAGCTGTTTTTT. Its translation: CSARAQNTGELFF.

This clone has ten or more counts. V usage is TRBV19 and J usage is TRBJ1-3; 8 nucleotides align to TRBD1. This CDR3 contains 15 residues. Losses at the gene ends were 10 bases for V and 1 base for J; bases not matched to a gene: 9. Looked up from germline, CDR1 is LNHDA and CDR2 is SQIVND (reference sequence). The CDR3 DNA follows: TGTGCCACGATCCAGGGGGCTGTGTCTGGAAACACCATATATTTT. This gives the protein CATIQGAVSGNTIYF.

This clone was seen repeatedly, ten times or more. The rearrangement uses TRBV6-1 and TRBJ2-3, with 7 bases that match TRBD1. Trimming removed 5 bases from V and 4 bases from J; junction bases left unmatched: 9. The CDR3 has 15 residues. Looked up from germline, CDR1 is MNHNS and CDR2 is SASEGT. CDR3 DNA sequence: TGTGCCAGCAGTCCCCAGGCAGGGGGTTCAGATACGCAGTATTTT. This codes for CASSPQAGGSDTQYF.

This clone was counted ten times or more. The chain carries TRBV20-1 and TRBJ2-3; D gene ambiguous. In germline, CDR1 is DFQATT, CDR2 SNEGSKA (reference sequence). Trimming stripped 6 bases from V and 1 base from J, with 11 bases between. The CDR3 is 13 amino acids. The CDR3: CSAATTGTDTQYF. CDR3 DNA sequence: TGCAGTGCAGCGACGACTGGCACAGATACGCAGTATTTT.

The table lists this clone with many counts. V and J are TRBV20-1 and TRBJ1-1, with TRBD1 matching over 8 bases. The CDR3 sequence is 14 residues long. V was clipped by 6 bases and J by 5 bases; unmatched bases: 11. CDR1 and CDR2 from the germline V gene are DFQATT and SNEGSKA (reference sequence). The CDR3 nucleotides read TGCAGTGCGCCCGGGACAGGTGATGGGACTGAAGCTTTCTTT. This codes for CSAPGTGDGTEAFF.

This clone has at least ten counts. A much more abundant neighbour one base away suggests this may be a read error. The V and J genes are TRBV6-1 and TRBJ2-3, with TRBD2 as a possible D gene (6 bases). CDR3 size: 13 residues. The germline CDR1 and CDR2 sequences are MNHNS and SASEGT. The CDR3 bases are TGTGCCGGCAGCGGAGGGGGCACAGATACGCAGTATTTT. Translating gives CAGSGGGTDTQYF.

At least ten counts were recorded for this clone. The V and J genes are TRBV30 and TRBJ1-4, with D perhaps matching TRBD1 (5 bases). Trimming left V 3 bases short and J 8 bases short, with 13 bases between. The CDR3 covers 13 residues. Germline V gene data show CDR1 as GTSNPN and CDR2 as SVGIG (reference sequence). CDR3 loop: CAWSRDSAEKLFF. DNA of the CDR3: TGTGCCTGGAGCCGGGACTCAGCGGAAAAACTGTTTTTT.

This clone was recorded many times. V and J are TRBV3-1 and TRBJ2-1; D remains unclear. There are 12 residues in the CDR3. Trimming removed 7 bases from V and 8 bases from J, with 12 bases in between. Germline assignment: CDR1 LGHDT and CDR2 YNNKEL (reference sequence). The CDR3 coding sequence is TGTGCCAGCATGGCAAACGGCGATGAGCAGTTCTTC. This translates into CASMANGDEQFF.

This clone was counted ten times or more. V gene TRBV7-3 combines with J gene TRBJ2-3; D ambiguous. With 5 bases removed from V and 5 bases from J, the gap between germline ends came to 11 bases. Germline V lookup: CDR1 SGHTA, CDR2 FQGTGA. The CDR3 covers 13 residues. The CDR3 DNA reads as TGTGCCAGCAGCCCTACTGGTGGAGATACGCAGTATTTT. Its protein product is CASSPTGGDTQYF.

This clone was counted ten times or more. The rearrangement uses TRBV11-2 and TRBJ2-7; D is possibly TRBD2 (5 bases). The V and J ends lost 1 base and 3 bases respectively, with 10 bases between them. The CDR3 contains 14 residues. Germline assignment: CDR1 SGHAT and CDR2 FQNNGV. CDR3 DNA sequence: TGTGCCAGCAGCTTAGGGGCGGGTTACTACGAGCAGTACTTC. It translates to CASSLGAGYYEQYF.

This clone was detected ten times or more. J is TRBJ2-4 and V is TRBV14; D not resolved. Per the germline V gene, CDR1 is SGHDN and CDR2 is FVKESK. The CDR3 sequence is 14 residues long. V was cut by 4 bases and J by 6 bases, with 13 bases left in between. Here the CDR3 reads CASSPALELNIQYF. The DNA of the CDR3 is TGTGCCAGCAGCCCAGCCCTGGAACTAAACATTCAGTACTTC.

This clone is termed medium-sized (0.01 to 0.1%). The chain recombines TRBV6-1 with TRBJ2-2; either TRBD1 or TRBD2 may supply D (6 bases each). Trimming took 0 bases from V and 8 from J, leaving 10 bases between them. The CDR3 covers 14 residues. The germline gives CDR1 MNHNS, CDR2 SASEGT. The CDR3 protein is CASSEAGGWGELFF. The CDR3 DNA follows: TGTGCCAGCAGTGAAGCGGGGGGCTGGGGGGAGCTGTTTTTT.

This clone occurred many times. The chain combines TRBV4-1 with TRBJ1-4; the D is unclear. CDR3 length: 15 amino acids. V was shortened by 4 bases and J by 4 bases, with 13 bases between the two germline ends. Germline values: CDR1 MGHRA, CDR2 YSYEKL. DNA for the CDR3: TGCGCCAGCAGCCGAACACCGTCTATTAATGAAAAACTGTTTTTT. Protein: CASSRTPSINEKLFF.

This clone appeared a few times. This may be a read error, as it is one base from a much larger clone. V gene TRBV12-3 or TRBV12-4 combines with J gene TRBJ1-4; D remains ambiguous. CDR3 length: 13 residues. The CDR3 bases are TGTGCCAGCAGCCCTCGTGATAATGAAAAACTGTCTTTT. Its translation: CASSPRDNEKLSF.

This clone was counted at least ten times. This sequence joins TRBV11-1 and TRBJ1-1; 11 bases agree with TRBD1. Germline V gives CDR1 SGHAT, CDR2 FQDESV (reference sequence). V shed 5 bases, J shed 1 base, and the junction held 3 bases outside the gene matches. This CDR3 is 15 amino acids long. The CDR3 loop is CASSRDRGENTEAFF. For the CDR3, the DNA is TGTGCCAGCAGCCGGGACAGGGGGGAGAACACTGAAGCTTTCTTT.

For this clone: At one of its ends the junction is not consistent with the germline gene, which may arise from a read error. The chain joins TRBV5-1 to TRBJ1-1; D gene unclear. Germline V gene sequence: CDR1 SGHRS, CDR2 YFSETQ. The CDR3 totals 16 residues. The DNA of the CDR3 is TGCACCAGCAGCTTGGCCACCCAGAGCATGAACACTGAAGCTTTCTTT. Amino acids: CTSSLATQSMNTEAFF.